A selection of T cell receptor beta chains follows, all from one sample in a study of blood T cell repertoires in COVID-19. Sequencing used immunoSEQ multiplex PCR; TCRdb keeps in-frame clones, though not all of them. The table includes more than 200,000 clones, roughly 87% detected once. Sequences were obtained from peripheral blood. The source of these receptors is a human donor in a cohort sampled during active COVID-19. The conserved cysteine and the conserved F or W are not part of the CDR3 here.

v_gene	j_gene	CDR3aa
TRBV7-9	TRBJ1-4	ASSLTGGTEKLF
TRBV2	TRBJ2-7	ASRDRLYSYEQY
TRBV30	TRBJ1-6	AWSVSQGGSPLH
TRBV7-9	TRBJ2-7	ASSSRLGQGEDEQY
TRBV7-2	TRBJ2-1	ASSSGQIINNEQF
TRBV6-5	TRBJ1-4	ASSRQGANEKLF
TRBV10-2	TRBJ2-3	ASSEEEGTDTQY
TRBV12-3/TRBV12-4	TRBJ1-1	ASSFTHTEAF
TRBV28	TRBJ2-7	ASIPHGSENEQY
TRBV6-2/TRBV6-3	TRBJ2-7	ASSSNYILSYEQY
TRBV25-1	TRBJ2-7	ASSGAGLPYEQY
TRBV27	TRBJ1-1	ASSLGRAAEAF
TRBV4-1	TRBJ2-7	ASRVTSGQSYEQY
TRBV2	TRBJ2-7	ASSGTSGVPYEQY
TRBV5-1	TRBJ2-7	ASSLGAGSEQY
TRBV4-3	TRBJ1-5	ASSQDLKGGNQPQH
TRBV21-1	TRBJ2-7	ASSKVGTDAHEQY
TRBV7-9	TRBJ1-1	ASSHPGDTEAF
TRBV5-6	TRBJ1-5	ASSSGTDQPQH
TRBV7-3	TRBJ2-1	ASSLTSALNEQF
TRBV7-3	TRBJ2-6	ASSPRQHSGANVLT
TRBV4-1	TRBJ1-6	ASSQDRGTQSSYNSPLH
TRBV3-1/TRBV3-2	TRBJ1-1	ASSPSSQGTEAF
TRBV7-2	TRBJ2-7	ASSSLAGTAYEQY
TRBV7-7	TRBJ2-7	ASSSSSGSLSEQY
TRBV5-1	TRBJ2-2	ASSLDGSGTGELF
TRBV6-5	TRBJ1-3	ASSYYVAANTIY
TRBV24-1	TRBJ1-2	ATSNGVGGYT
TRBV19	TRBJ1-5	ASAQGTHQPQH
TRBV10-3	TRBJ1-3	AISQDRGTGNTIY
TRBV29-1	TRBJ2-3	SVSPRTATDTQY
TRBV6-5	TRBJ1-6	ASAQGSPPLH
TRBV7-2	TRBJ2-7	ASSLEAGTSGSYEQY